The 24 T cell receptor beta chains presented below share a single source sample, sequenced in a study of cytomegalovirus exposure and HLA in healthy donors. PCR amplification relied on 60 Vbeta primers (plus 13 Jbeta primers). The table came from immunoSEQ multiplex PCR; TCRdb's copy has only in-frame clones and leaves some out. The table shows 120,000 to 150,000 clones, with approximately 79% occurring only once. The sequencing input was PBMCs. These TCRs come from a female donor in good health and CMV-seronegative.

The rearrangement links TRBV5-5 to TRBJ1-1; 7 bases line up with TRBD1. The CDR3 covers 15 residues. Germline CDR1 and CDR2: SGHKS and YYEKEE (reference sequence). The V gene end was trimmed by 4 bases and the J gene end by 6 bases; junction bases not matched to a gene: 12. The CDR3 loop reads CASSIITTGAAEAFF. DNA for the CDR3: TGTGCCAGCAGCATAATTACTACAGGGGCAGCTGAAGCTTTCTTT.

The chain employs TRBV28 and TRBJ1-6; the match to TRBD1 covers 7 bases. The germline V gene has CDR1 MDHEN and CDR2 SYDVKM. V shed 8 bases, J shed 7 bases, and the junction held 8 bases outside the gene matches. This CDR3 has 14 amino acids. The CDR3, as DNA: TGTGCCAGCGGCATCGGGACAGTCAATTCACCCCTCCACTTT. The encoded protein is CASGIGTVNSPLHF.

This clone was observed a handful of times. This chain joins TRBV7-2 and TRBJ1-5; maybe TRBD1 (6 bases). Germline V gene sequence: CDR1 SGHTA, CDR2 FQGNSA. The V and J ends lost 4 bases and 0 bases respectively, with 10 bases between them. The CDR3 contains 15 residues. The CDR3 nucleotides are TGTGCCAGCAGCTCACAGGGTGTTAGCAATCAGCCCCAGCATTTT. Amino acid sequence: CASSSQGVSNQPQHF.

This clone was counted a few times. The rearrangement links TRBV6-5 to TRBJ2-2, with D perhaps matching TRBD1 (6 bases). The germline V gene encodes CDR1 MNHEY and CDR2 SVGAGI. V lost 6 bases and J 5 bases, leaving 13 bases between the germline ends. This CDR3 has 14 residues. CDR3 bases: TGTGCCAGCAGCGAGGGGGAAACTACCGGGGAGCTGTTTTTT. This encodes CASSEGETTGELFF.

This chain uses TRBV27 with TRBJ1-3, with 8 bases aligning to TRBD1. Trimming removed 6 bases from V and 2 bases from J; junction bases left unmatched: 6. CDR1 and CDR2 from the germline V gene are MNHEY and SMNVEV (reference sequence). CDR3 length equals 15 residues. CDR3 bases: TGTGCCAGCAGGCCAGGGGGCGCGGCTGGAAACACCATATATTTT. It translates to CASRPGGAAGNTIYF.

Only a few counts were recorded for this clone. The chain recombines TRBV21-1 with TRBJ2-3; TRBD1 was called by the table and not checked on the DNA. TRBV21-1 is designated a pseudogene. CDR3 length: 16 amino acids. CDR3 sequence reads: CASSSRGPGYTDTQYF. The CDR3 DNA is TGTGCCAGCAGCTCTAGGGGGCCAGGGTACACAGATACGCAGTATTTT.

The CDR3 DNA follows: TGTGCCAGCAGCGTGGGGGGAGAGACCCAGTACTTC. It specifies CASSVGGETQYF. This sequence joins TRBV7-9 and TRBJ2-5; a possible D gene is TRBD2 (6 bases). Germline CDR1 is SEHNR and CDR2 is FQNEAQ (reference sequence). Trimming stripped 5 bases from V and 4 bases from J, with 8 bases between. This CDR3 contains 12 residues.

In its sample, this clone was seen once. The chain is built from TRBV4-1 and TRBJ1-1, with a tentative D call TRBD1 (6 bases). CDR1 MGHRA and CDR2 YSYEKL come from the germline V gene. This CDR3 is 16 amino acids long. With 2 bases removed from V and 7 bases from J, the gap between germline ends came to 20 bases. In DNA form, the CDR3 reads TGCGCCAGCAGCCAACACGTCAAAATGGGGGCGATTGAAGCTTTCTTT. It encodes CASSQHVKMGAIEAFF.

This clone was seen a handful of times. This sequence joins TRBV6-1 and TRBJ2-7, with TRBD2 as a possible D gene (5 bases). Germline CDR1 and CDR2: MNHNS and SASEGT. The germline V and J ends were trimmed by 8 bases and 5 bases, with 10 bases remaining between them. This CDR3 is 11 amino acids long. The CDR3 DNA reads as TGTGCCAGCGTCCAGAGGGACGAGCAGTACTTC. It yields the protein CASVQRDEQYF.

The rearrangement links TRBV7-9 to TRBJ2-1; 10 positions agree with TRBD2. V was pared by 5 bases and J by 9 bases, with 7 bases of the junction left unmatched. CDR3 length: 14 residues. The V gene's germline CDR1 is SEHNR and CDR2 FQNEAQ (reference sequence). This chain's CDR3 is CASSDLAGVSEQFF. As DNA, the CDR3 is TGTGCCAGCAGCGATCTAGCGGGAGTGAGTGAGCAGTTCTTC.

The chain recombines TRBV7-6 with TRBJ2-1, with no clear D. The CDR3 extends over 17 amino acids. The germline gives CDR1 SGHVS, CDR2 FNYEAQ. Between the trimmed V and J ends, which lost 5 bases and 0 bases, there was a span of 17 bases. The CDR3 region has the DNA TGTGCCAGCAGCCCCCACGTGAGCGCCAGCTCCTACAATGAGCAGTTCTTC. The encoded protein is CASSPHVSASSYNEQFF.

This clone came up a few times. The chain uses TRBV6-5 and TRBJ2-3, with 12 nucleotides matching TRBD1. This CDR3 spans 14 amino acids. V dropped 10 bases and J dropped 7; count of bases not matched to a gene: 9. Germline CDR1 MNHEY, CDR2 SVGAGI. The CDR3 sequence: CATSLGTGGNTQYF. The CDR3 DNA follows: TGTGCCACCTCACTCGGGACAGGGGGCAATACGCAGTATTTT.

V and J are TRBV30 and TRBJ1-4, with D unresolved. This CDR3 region has 15 residues. V dropped 8 bases and J dropped 1 base, with 17 bases sitting between them. The germline CDR1 and CDR2 sequences are GTSNPN and SVGIG (reference sequence). DNA of the CDR3: TGTGCCCTGGAGCGTGGTGTGGGAACTAATGAAAAACTGTTTTTT. It translates to CALERGVGTNEKLFF.

The chain joins TRBV19 to TRBJ2-7, with 7 nucleotides matching TRBD1. There are 14 residues in the CDR3. Losses at the gene ends were 2 bases for V and 7 bases for J; bases not matched to a gene: 8. Germline assignment: CDR1 LNHDA and CDR2 SQIVND (reference sequence). CDR3 sequence (DNA): TGTGCCAGTAGTATATCAGGACAGGATGGAGAGCAGTACTTC. Its protein is CASSISGQDGEQYF.

The chain has TRBV15 and TRBJ1-4, with D maybe TRBD1 (6 bases). Germline V gene lookup returns CDR1 LNHNV and CDR2 YYDKDF (reference sequence). This CDR3 region has 15 residues. The germline V and J ends were trimmed by 1 base and 8 bases, with 14 bases remaining between them. CDR3 coding DNA: TGTGCCACCAGCAGAGGAAGGGCAGGGGAAGAAAAACTGTTTTTT. Amino acids: CATSRGRAGEEKLFF. The whole variable domain, filled in from reference TRBV15 and TRBJ1-4, reads DAMVIQNPRYQVTQFGKPVTLSCSQTLNHNVMYWYQQKSSQAPKLLFHYYDKDFNNEADTPDNFQSRRPNTSFCFLDIRSPGLGDTAMYLCATSRGRAGEEKLFFGSGTQLSVL.

The chain combines TRBV5-1 with TRBJ1-3, with TRBD1 as a possible D gene (6 bases). Between the trimmed V and J ends, which lost 0 bases and 0 bases, there was a span of 13 bases. This CDR3 region has 17 residues. CDR1 and CDR2 (germline): SGHRS, YFSETQ. CDR3 sequence reads: CASSLEGHGPSGNTIYF. CDR3 nucleotides: TGCGCCAGCAGCTTGGAGGGACACGGACCCTCTGGAAACACCATATATTTT.

The rearrangement joins TRBV28 to TRBJ2-7; 14 nucleotides line up with TRBD2. The CDR3 extends over 15 amino acids. The J segment lost 5 bases and the V segment lost 2 bases, leaving 2 bases of the junction unmatched. In germline, CDR1 is MDHEN, CDR2 SYDVKM. The CDR3 DNA sequence: TGTGCCAGCAGTTTAGGGACTAGCGGGAGCAACGAGCAGTACTTC. It yields the protein CASSLGTSGSNEQYF.

This clone has only a few counts. J is TRBJ1-3 and V is TRBV27, with D unresolved. The ends were cut back, 2 bases at V and 4 bases at J, with 6 bases in the middle. The CDR3 spans 13 residues. Germline V gene data show CDR1 as MNHEY and CDR2 as SMNVEV (reference sequence). Here the CDR3 DNA reads TGTGCCAGCAGTTTAACTCTCGGAAACACCATATATTTT. Translation gives CASSLTLGNTIYF.

This clone was observed a single time. V and J are TRBV9 and TRBJ1-3, with D possibly being TRBD1 (6 bases). Germline CDR1 SGDLS, CDR2 YYNGEE. The CDR3 has 18 amino acids. V gave up 1 base and J gave up 3 bases, with 20 bases separating them. The CDR3 region has the DNA TGTGCCAGCAGCGTAAGACGGGACAATGGGGGTGTTGGAAACACCATATATTTT. It specifies CASSVRRDNGGVGNTIYF.

This chain uses TRBV5-6 with TRBJ1-2; D unresolved. Germline values: CDR1 SGHDT, CDR2 YYEEEE. Trimming left V 1 base short and J 1 base short, with 11 bases between. CDR3 length: 15 residues. As DNA, the CDR3 is TGTGCCAGCAGCTTGATAAACGGACTTAACTATGGCTACACCTTC. Protein sequence: CASSLINGLNYGYTF.

The CDR3 loop is CATSRSPRGSPYEQYF. The CDR3 coding sequence is TGTGCCACCAGCAGATCGCCCAGGGGTAGTCCCTACGAGCAGTACTTC. The rearrangement uses TRBV15 and TRBJ2-7; perhaps TRBD1 as D (6 bases). V lost 2 bases to trimming and J lost 2 bases, with 16 bases between them. Germline V gene lookup returns CDR1 LNHNV and CDR2 YYDKDF (reference sequence). The CDR3 length is 16 residues.

V and J are TRBV9 and TRBJ1-5; D gene ambiguous. The V end was cut by 4 bases, the J end by 2 bases, with 10 bases between. This CDR3 is 14 amino acids long. Per germline, CDR1 SGDLS and CDR2 YYNGEE. The CDR3 region is CASSYMGGNQPQHF. CDR3 DNA: TGTGCCAGCAGCTACATGGGAGGCAATCAGCCCCAGCATTTT.

The rearrangement links TRBV9 to TRBJ1-2; D remains unclear. This CDR3 is 12 amino acids long. V was clipped by 0 bases and J by 5 bases, with 5 bases between them. Germline V gene data show CDR1 as SGDLS and CDR2 as YYNGEE. CDR3 DNA: TGTGCCAGCAGCGTAGGAGGGTATGGCTACACCTTC. This translates into CASSVGGYGYTF.

The chain is built from TRBV7-9 and TRBJ1-2, with 8 nucleotides matching TRBD1. This CDR3 has 17 amino acids. Trimming at V came to 2 bases and at J to 1 base, leaving 9 bases not matched to a gene. The V gene's germline CDR1 is SEHNR and CDR2 FQNEAQ (reference sequence). The chain's CDR3 is CASSLYRTGKDNYGYTF. CDR3 DNA: TGTGCCAGCAGCTTATATAGGACAGGGAAGGATAACTATGGCTACACCTTC.